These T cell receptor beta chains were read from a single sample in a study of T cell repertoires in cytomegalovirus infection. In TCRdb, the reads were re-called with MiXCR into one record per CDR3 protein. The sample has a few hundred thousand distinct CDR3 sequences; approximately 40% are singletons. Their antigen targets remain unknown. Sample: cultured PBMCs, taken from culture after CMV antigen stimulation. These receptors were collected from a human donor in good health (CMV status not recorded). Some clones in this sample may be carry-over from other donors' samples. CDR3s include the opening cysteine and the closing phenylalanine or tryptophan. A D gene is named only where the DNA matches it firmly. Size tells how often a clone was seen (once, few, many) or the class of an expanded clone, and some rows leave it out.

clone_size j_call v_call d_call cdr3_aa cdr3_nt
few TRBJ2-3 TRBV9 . CASSVGPSGSTDTQYF TGTGCCAGCAGCGTCGGGCCCAGCGGTAGCACAGATACGCAGTATTTT
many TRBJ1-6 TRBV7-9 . CASSSPAGMLYNSPLHF TGTGCCAGCAGCTCCCCGGCAGGGATGCTCTATAATTCACCCCTCCACTTT
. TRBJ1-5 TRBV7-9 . CASSLGGDGYQPQHF TGTGCCAGCAGCTTAGGAGGGGACGGTTATCAGCCCCAGCATTTT
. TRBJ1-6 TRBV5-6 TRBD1 CASSLLGTGTGSPLHF TGTGCCAGCAGCTTACTCGGGACAGGGACAGGTTCACCCCTCCACTTT
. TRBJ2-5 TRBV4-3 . CASSLNRWETQYF TGCGCCAGCAGCCTCAATCGGTGGGAGACCCAGTACTTC
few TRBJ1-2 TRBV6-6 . CASSSSSGAMGVYGYTF TGTGCCAGCAGTTCCTCTTCGGGGGCGATGGGAGTCTATGGCTACACCTTC
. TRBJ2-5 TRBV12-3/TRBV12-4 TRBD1 CASSHGGGRTGETQYF TGTGCCAGCAGTCACGGGGGTGGTCGGACAGGGGAGACCCAGTACTTC
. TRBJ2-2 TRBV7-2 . CASSFGLPVAGELFF TGTGCCAGCAGCTTCGGGCTTCCCGTGGCCGGGGAGCTGTTTTTT
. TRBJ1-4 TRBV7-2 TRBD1 CASSLMGQGFEKLFF TGTGCCAGCAGCTTAATGGGACAGGGGTTTGAAAAACTGTTTTTT
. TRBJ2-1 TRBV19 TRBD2 CASSPAGRGGNNEQFF TGTGCCAGTAGTCCTGCCGGTCGCGGGGGGAACAATGAGCAGTTCTTC
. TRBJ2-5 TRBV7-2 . CASSRGWKETQYF TGTGCCAGCAGTCGAGGATGGAAGGAGACCCAGTACTTC
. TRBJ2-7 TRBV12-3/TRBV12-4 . CASLGGESYEQYF TGTGCCAGCCTCGGAGGTGAATCCTACGAGCAGTACTTC
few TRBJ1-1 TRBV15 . CATSRAENTEAFF TGTGCCACCAGCCGCGCGGAGAACACTGAAGCTTTCTTT
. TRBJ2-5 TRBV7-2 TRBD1 CASSLAPPGGYAETQYF TGTGCCAGCAGCTTAGCCCCTCCAGGGGGCTACGCAGAGACCCAGTACTTC
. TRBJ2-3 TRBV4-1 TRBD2 CASSQEGGGTGTDTQYF TGCGCCAGCAGCCAAGAAGGCGGGGGGACCGGCACAGATACGCAGTATTTT
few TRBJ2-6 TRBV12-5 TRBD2 CASGFGLAALWRANVLTF TGTGCTAGTGGTTTTGGACTAGCGGCTCTCTGGAGGGCCAACGTCCTGACTTTC
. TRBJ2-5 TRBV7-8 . CASSLGATRTKETQYF TGTGCCAGCAGCTTAGGTGCGACTAGAACCAAAGAGACCCAGTACTTC
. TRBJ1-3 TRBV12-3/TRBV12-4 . CASSLAHLAVYTIYF TGTGCCAGCAGTTTAGCCCATCTTGCTGTATACACCATATATTTT
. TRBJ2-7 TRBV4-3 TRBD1 CASSPSPGQGTYEQYF TGCGCCAGCAGCCCGTCCCCCGGACAGGGAACCTACGAGCAGTACTTC
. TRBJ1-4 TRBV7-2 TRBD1 CASRPGTGNEKLFF TGTGCCAGCAGACCCGGGACAGGGAATGAAAAACTGTTTTTT
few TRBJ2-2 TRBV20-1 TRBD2 CSARDPGLAAHTGELFF TGCAGTGCTAGAGACCCCGGACTAGCGGCTCACACCGGGGAGCTGTTTTTT
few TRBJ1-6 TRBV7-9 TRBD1 CASTLFHPGQEIPLHF TGTGCCAGCACCCTATTTCACCCGGGACAGGAAATCCCCCTCCACTTT
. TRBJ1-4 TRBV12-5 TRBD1 CASGAPWGRGAREKLFF TGTGCTAGTGGTGCACCTTGGGGCAGGGGGGCACGGGAAAAACTGTTTTTT
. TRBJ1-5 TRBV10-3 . CAISDPEQPQHF TGTGCCATCAGTGACCCGGAACAGCCCCAGCATTTT
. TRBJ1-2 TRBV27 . CASSPSGHQGYTF TGTGCCAGCAGTCCCTCAGGGCATCAAGGCTACACCTTC
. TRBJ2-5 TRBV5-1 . CASSPGENRQETQYF TGCGCCAGCAGCCCGGGGGAGAATCGCCAAGAGACCCAGTACTTC
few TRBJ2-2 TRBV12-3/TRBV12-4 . CASSFGLSNTGELFF TGTGCCAGCAGTTTCGGACTATCGAACACCGGGGAGCTGTTTTTT
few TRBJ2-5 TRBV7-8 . CASAGANRETQYF TGTGCCAGTGCGGGGGCGAATCGAGAGACCCAGTACTTC
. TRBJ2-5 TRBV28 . CASSLSGPLGETQYF TGTGCCAGCAGTTTAAGTGGGCCCCTTGGGGAGACCCAGTACTTC
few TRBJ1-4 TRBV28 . CASSLKQRARLF TGTGCCAGCAGTTTAAAACAAAGGGCACGCCTTTTT
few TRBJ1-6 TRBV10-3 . CAIRKDRRNNSPLHF TGTGCCATCAGAAAAGACAGAAGAAATAATTCACCCCTCCACTTT
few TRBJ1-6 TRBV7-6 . CASSLALGRPWTPLHF TGTGCCAGCAGCTTAGCACTGGGACGGCCTTGGACACCCCTCCACTTT
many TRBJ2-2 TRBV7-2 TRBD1 CASSLGTGGVGGELFF TGTGCCAGCAGCTTAGGGACAGGTGGTGTAGGCGGGGAGCTGTTTTTT
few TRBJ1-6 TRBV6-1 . CASTGGSSAFNSPLHF TGTGCCAGCACCGGAGGGTCCTCAGCCTTTAATTCACCCCTCCACTTT
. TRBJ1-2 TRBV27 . CASSPSGIANYGYTF TGTGCCAGCAGTCCATCAGGGATTGCTAACTATGGCTACACCTTC
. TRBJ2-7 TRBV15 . CATSRGLEYEQYF TGTGCCACCAGCAGAGGACTGGAGTACGAGCAGTACTTC
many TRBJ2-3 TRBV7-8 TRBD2 CASSLKGQGLAGALTDTQYF TGTGCCAGCAGCTTGAAAGGACAGGGACTAGCGGGTGCCCTCACAGATACGCAGTATTTT
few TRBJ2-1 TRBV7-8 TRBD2 CASSSFEREVGYEQFF TGTGCCAGCAGCTCATTTGAGCGGGAGGTGGGCTATGAGCAGTTCTTC
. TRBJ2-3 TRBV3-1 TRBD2 CASSQDLAGGTDTQYF TGTGCCAGCAGCCAAGATCTAGCGGGGGGCACAGATACGCAGTATTTT
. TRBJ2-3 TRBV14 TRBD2 CASSGTSGADTQYF TGTGCCAGCAGCGGGACTAGCGGCGCAGATACGCAGTATTTT
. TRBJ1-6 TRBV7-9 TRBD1 CASSPETGGNSPLHF TGTGCCAGCAGCCCCGAGACAGGGGGTAATTCACCCCTCCACTTT
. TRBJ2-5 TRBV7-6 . CASSPRRTRQETQYF TGTGCCAGCAGTCCAAGAAGGACTCGTCAAGAGACCCAGTACTTC
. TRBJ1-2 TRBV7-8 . CASSLAREGTRTF TGTGCCAGCAGCTTAGCGCGGGAAGGGACCCGCACCTTC
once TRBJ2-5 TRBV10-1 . CASSPFRGLGGRETQYF TGCGCCAGCAGTCCTTTCCGGGGACTAGGGGGCCGAGAGACCCAGTACTTC
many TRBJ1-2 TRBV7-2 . CASSSLQISGYTF TGTGCCAGCAGCTCCCTACAGATCTCGGGCTACACCTTC
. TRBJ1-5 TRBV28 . CASSVVYGGGNQPQHF TGTGCCAGCTCTGTTGTCTACGGGGGAGGCAATCAGCCCCAGCATTTT
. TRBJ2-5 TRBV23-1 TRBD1 CASSQRDREETQYF TGCGCCAGCAGTCAAAGGGACAGAGAAGAGACCCAGTACTTC
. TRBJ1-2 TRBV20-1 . CSALRAPSRHGYTF TGCAGTGCGCTCCGGGCCCCCTCTAGGCATGGCTACACCTTC
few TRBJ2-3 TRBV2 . CASSRSLGSSTDTQYF TGTGCCAGCAGCCGAAGCTTGGGTTCTAGCACAGATACGCAGTATTTT
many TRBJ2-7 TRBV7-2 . CASSSLTGYEQYF TGTGCCAGCAGCTCATTGACAGGCTACGAGCAGTACTTC
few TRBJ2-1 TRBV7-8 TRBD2 CASSPGVAGAHEQFF TGTGCCAGCAGCCCCGGGGTAGCGGGAGCCCATGAGCAGTTCTTC
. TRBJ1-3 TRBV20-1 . CSARPPGRPGNTIYF TGCAGTGCTAGACCCCCAGGGCGCCCTGGAAACACCATATATTTT
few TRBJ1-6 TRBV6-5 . CASSYRLGAGSPLHF TGTGCCAGCAGTTACCGTTTGGGCGCGGGATCACCCCTCCACTTT
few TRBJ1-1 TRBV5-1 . CASSLDSTWDTEAFF TGCGCCAGCAGCTTGGACAGTACTTGGGACACTGAAGCTTTCTTT
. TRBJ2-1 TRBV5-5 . CASRKSGQPSDEQFF TGTGCCAGCAGGAAATCGGGCCAACCCAGCGATGAGCAGTTCTTC
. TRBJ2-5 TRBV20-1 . CSAEEETQYF TGCAGTGCTGAGGAAGAGACCCAGTACTTC
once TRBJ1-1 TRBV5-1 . CASSLLLGRDTEAFF TGCGCCAGCAGCTTGCTTTTAGGTAGGGACACTGAAGCTTTCTTT
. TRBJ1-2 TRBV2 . CASSDRAGAPNYGYTF TGTGCCAGCAGTGACCGCGCAGGGGCCCCCAACTATGGCTACACCTTC